What follows are 12 T cell receptor beta chains derived from one specimen sequenced in a study of OX40 agonist ivuxolimab in advanced cancers. The library relied on the immunoSEQ multiplex PCR assay. Entries here come from immuneACCESS through TCRdb and include only in-frame sequences with V and J called. Some clones fail to appear in such tables; in the studies checked, an unresolved V gene covers under half of the shortfall, and the cause of the remainder is unknown. The sample table holds roughly 60,000 clones, of which around 86% were seen once. The biggest ten clones account for roughly 0.88% of the sample. The sequenced sample was CD4+ or CD8+ T cells sorted from blood, obtained in a trial of the OX40 agonist ivuxolimab. Every receptor here comes from an adult with an advanced solid tumor such as melanoma, head and neck, liver or kidney cancer.

The chain has TRBV28 and TRBJ1-2; D is uncertain. The CDR3 loop spans 13 amino acids. The germline CDR1 and CDR2 sequences are MDHEN and SYDVKM. V lost 5 bases and J 8 bases, leaving 15 bases between the germline ends. The CDR3 reads CASSLDGSGGYTF. CDR3 DNA sequence: TGTGCCAGCAGTCTAGACGGAAGCGGGGGCTACACCTTC.

This sequence joins TRBV6-4 and TRBJ2-1; D is undetermined. The germline V and J ends were trimmed by 3 bases and 9 bases, with 12 bases remaining between them. There are 13 residues in the CDR3. Germline V gene sequence: CDR1 MRHNA, CDR2 SNTAGT. The CDR3 bases are TGTGCCAGCAGTGAAGACAATATCGGTGAGCAGTTCTTC. Translation: CASSEDNIGEQFF.

In this sample, this clone turned up once. The gene calls are TRBV9 and TRBJ2-7; a weak D match, TRBD2 (5 bases). From germline, CDR1 is SGDLS and CDR2 YYNGEE. Trimming removed 3 bases at V and 0 bases at J, with 7 bases between. The CDR3 has 13 residues. CDR3 loop: CASSATSSYEQYF. In DNA, the CDR3 is TGTGCCAGCAGCGCAACTAGCTCCTACGAGCAGTACTTC.

The rearrangement links TRBV5-1 to TRBJ2-5; TRBD1 matches at 11 bases. Trimming at V came to 5 bases and at J to 4 bases, leaving 7 bases not matched to a gene. The CDR3 loop spans 15 amino acids. Germline V gene sequence: CDR1 SGHRS, CDR2 YFSETQ. The chain's CDR3 is CASRQGQGVGETQYF. CDR3 DNA: TGCGCCAGCAGACAGGGACAGGGGGTGGGAGAGACCCAGTACTTC. The full variable domain, rest sourced from reference TRBV5-1 and TRBJ2-5, is KAGVTQTPRYLIKTRGQQVTLSCSPISGHRSVSWYQQTPGQGLQFLFEYFSETQRNKGNFPGRFSGRQFSNSRSEMNVSTLELGDSALYLCASRQGQGVGETQYFGPGTRLLVL.

V and J are TRBV2 and TRBJ1-4; the D is unclear. This CDR3 has 11 amino acids. The V gene lost 11 bases and the J gene lost 11 bases, with 15 bases spanning the gap. Germline values: CDR1 SNHLY, CDR2 FYNNEI. CDR3 nucleotide sequence: TGTGCCGCCTACCGGGGTGGGAAACTGTTTTTT. Translation: CAAYRGGKLFF. The full variable domain, in which reference TRBV2 and TRBJ1-4 provide the parts outside the CDR3, is EPEVTQTPSHQVTQMGQEVILRCVPISNHLYFYWYRQILGQKVEFLVSFYNNEISEKSEIFDDQFSVERPDGSNFTLKIRSTKLEDSAMYFCAAYRGGKLFFGSGTQLSVL.

The chain uses TRBV19 and TRBJ2-7; D unresolved. The CDR3 totals 14 residues. CDR1 is LNHDA and CDR2 is SQIVND in the germline V gene (reference sequence). V was trimmed by 1 base and J by 0 bases, leaving 7 bases between them. The CDR3: CASSIGAGSYEQYF. The CDR3 DNA reads as TGTGCCAGTAGTATAGGCGCCGGCTCCTACGAGCAGTACTTC.

The gene calls are TRBV28 and TRBJ2-7, with 7 positions matching TRBD1. Unmatched junction bases numbered 7, after V lost 6 bases and J lost 2 bases. CDR3 length: 14 amino acids. CDR1 is MDHEN and CDR2 is SYDVKM in the germline V gene. The chain's CDR3 is CASSSGQLAYEQYF. As DNA, the CDR3 is TGTGCCAGCAGCTCGGGACAGCTAGCCTACGAGCAGTACTTC.

The chain is built from TRBV6-1 and TRBJ1-2, with a possible D match to TRBD1 (5 bases). Germline V gives CDR1 MNHNS, CDR2 SASEGT. CDR3 length: 15 residues. V shed 7 bases and J shed 1 base, with 16 bases lying between them. CDR3 protein: CASNSGALFNYGYTF. CDR3 sequence (DNA): TGTGCCAGCAACAGCGGGGCACTATTTAACTATGGCTACACCTTC.

This chain connects TRBV5-4 to TRBJ2-5; the D call may be TRBD1 or TRBD2 (5 bases each). Germline-derived CDR1 and CDR2 are SGHNT and YYREEE (reference sequence). This CDR3 contains 14 residues. Trimming took off 4 bases at V and 7 bases at J, with 17 bases between the two ends. Written as DNA, the CDR3 is TGTGCCAGCAGCGTGACCGGGACGGTTGTGACCCAGTACTTC. Amino acids: CASSVTGTVVTQYF.

The CDR3 sequence is CASSPRHTDNEQYF. The CDR3 bases are TGTGCCAGCTCACCACGGCATACCGACAACGAGCAGTACTTC. V is TRBV18 and J is TRBJ2-7; D is unclear. Germline values: CDR1 KGHSH, CDR2 LQKENI. This CDR3 comprises 14 residues. Trimming cost V 1 base and J 5 bases, with 12 bases left between them.

CDR3 sequence (DNA): TGTGCCAGCTCCCTACAGGGGGCCGTTGGGCAGTTCTTC. This gives the protein CASSLQGAVGQFF. The chain joins TRBV18 to TRBJ2-1, with 9 bases that match TRBD1. Germline lookup yields CDR1 KGHSH and CDR2 LQKENI. The CDR3 is 13 residues long. Trimming took 6 bases from V and 12 from J; bases not matched to a gene: 9.

This sequence joins TRBV7-9 and TRBJ1-2, with D possibly being TRBD1 (5 bases). V was pared by 4 bases and J by 6 bases, with 15 bases between. CDR1 is SEHNR and CDR2 is FQNEAQ in the germline V gene (reference sequence). This CDR3 region has 14 residues. The CDR3 reads CASSSVGLINGYTF. The CDR3 nucleotides read TGTGCCAGCAGCTCCGTGGGACTCATCAATGGCTACACCTTC.